The clone carrying this T cell receptor (beta chain) was seen repeatedly, ten times or more. As yet, its antigen is unknown. The observed sequence ends 3 residues before the CDR3 terminus, with the missing tail filled in from the germline J gene. Donors gave about 5 to 8.5 ml heparinized peripheral whole blood. Equal genomic DNA amounts from CVID and control samples were sequenced. The protocol was immunoSEQ multiplex PCR, while the TCRdb copy is restricted to in-frame clones and leaves out a portion. Listed for the sample are some 44,000 clones, none seen a single time. V gave up 4 bases and J gave up 3 bases, with 9 bases separating them. The germline V gene encodes CDR1 MRHNA and CDR2 SNTAGT. The CDR3 covers 14 residues. This specimen comes from a study of T cell clonality in common variable immunodeficiency. Study-wide results and caveats: Fewer deletions and N-nucleotide insertions were reportedly seen in common variable immunodeficiency TCR beta sequences.

This rearrangement joins TRBV6-4 to TRBJ2-2; unclear D gene. The sequenced sample consisted of peripheral blood mononuclear cells. This TCR was sampled from a person between 18 and 75 years old in good health. This CDR3 reads CASSVLADTGELFF. The covered CDR3 bases are TGTGCCAGCAGTGTCTTGGCAGACACCGGGGAG.